This is a list of T cell receptor beta chains from one sample in a study of blood T cell repertoires in COVID-19. Data came from immunoSEQ multiplex PCR; TCRdb stores just in-frame clones and leaves some out. The table shows roughly 110,000 clones, with roughly 84% occurring only once. The material sequenced was peripheral blood. All receptors derive from a human donor in a cohort sampled during active COVID-19. Each CDR3 is given with its conserved first and last residue. A D gene is named only where the DNA matches it firmly.

j_call: TRBJ1-4; d_call: -; v_call: TRBV9; cdr3_aa: CASSVGEYNEKLFF; cdr3_nt: TGTGCCAGCAGCGTAGGAGAGTATAATGAAAAACTGTTTTTT
j_call: TRBJ2-7; d_call: -; v_call: TRBV5-4; cdr3_aa: CASSLGLDYEQYF; cdr3_nt: TGTGCCAGCAGCTTGGGACTAGATTACGAGCAGTACTTC
j_call: TRBJ2-1; d_call: TRBD1; v_call: TRBV27; cdr3_aa: CASSTSGGQEYNEQFF; cdr3_nt: TGTGCCAGCAGTACCTCCGGAGGACAGGAGTACAATGAGCAGTTCTTC
j_call: TRBJ1-2; d_call: TRBD1; v_call: TRBV7-9; cdr3_aa: CASSSWDRGQGYGYTF; cdr3_nt: TGTGCCAGCAGCTCATGGGACAGGGGGCAGGGATATGGCTACACCTTC
j_call: TRBJ1-6; d_call: -; v_call: TRBV28; cdr3_aa: CASSLQGRNSPLHF; cdr3_nt: TGTGCCAGCAGTTTGCAGGGTCGAAATTCACCCCTCCACTTT
j_call: TRBJ1-2; d_call: TRBD1; v_call: TRBV3-1/TRBV3-2; cdr3_aa: CASSQVATGTGRSDGYTF; cdr3_nt: TGTGCCAGCAGCCAAGTCGCCACCGGGACAGGTCGGTCAGATGGCTACACCTTC
j_call: TRBJ2-7; d_call: -; v_call: TRBV7-3; cdr3_aa: CASSYPIEEYF; cdr3_nt: TGTGCCAGCAGCTATCCGATCGAGGAGTACTTC
j_call: TRBJ2-5; d_call: -; v_call: TRBV6-5; cdr3_aa: CASSYSIQRQETQYF; cdr3_nt: TGTGCCAGCAGTTACTCGATACAAAGACAAGAGACCCAGTACTTC
j_call: TRBJ2-7; d_call: TRBD2; v_call: TRBV7-9; cdr3_aa: CASREFTSGRAYEQYF; cdr3_nt: TGTGCCAGCAGGGAATTTACTAGCGGGAGAGCCTACGAGCAGTACTTC
j_call: TRBJ2-1; d_call: -; v_call: TRBV6-5; cdr3_aa: CASSYRGLGEQFF; cdr3_nt: TGTGCCAGCAGTTACCGCGGGCTGGGGGAGCAGTTCTTC
j_call: TRBJ2-1; d_call: -; v_call: TRBV7-3; cdr3_aa: CASSQGLAANEQFF; cdr3_nt: TGTGCCAGCAGCCAGGGGCTAGCGGCTAATGAGCAGTTCTTC
j_call: TRBJ2-2; d_call: TRBD2; v_call: TRBV7-2; cdr3_aa: CASSLGLSGNVGSGELFF; cdr3_nt: TGTGCCAGCAGCTTGGGACTTAGCGGGAACGTGGGTAGCGGGGAGCTGTTTTTT
j_call: TRBJ1-1; d_call: -; v_call: TRBV6-2/TRBV6-3; cdr3_aa: CASSYVENTEAFF; cdr3_nt: TGTGCCAGCAGTTATGTAGAAAACACTGAAGCTTTCTTT
j_call: TRBJ2-1; d_call: -; v_call: TRBV4-3; cdr3_aa: CASSQDGLARNEQFF; cdr3_nt: TGCGCCAGCAGCCAAGACGGGCTAGCGCGAAATGAGCAGTTCTTC
j_call: TRBJ1-2; d_call: TRBD1; v_call: TRBV2; cdr3_aa: CASSDTGVQGYTF; cdr3_nt: TGTGCCAGCAGCGACACAGGGGTCCAGGGCTACACCTTC
j_call: TRBJ2-1; d_call: TRBD2; v_call: TRBV7-9; cdr3_aa: CASSARTSDNEQFF; cdr3_nt: TGTGCCAGCAGCGCCCGGACTAGCGACAATGAGCAGTTCTTC
j_call: TRBJ1-3; d_call: -; v_call: TRBV9; cdr3_aa: CASTSSGGSGNTIYF; cdr3_nt: TGTGCCAGCACCTCATCCGGGGGTAGTGGAAACACCATATATTTT
j_call: TRBJ2-1; d_call: -; v_call: TRBV2; cdr3_aa: CASRRDTLYNEQFF; cdr3_nt: TGTGCCAGCAGGAGGGACACCCTATACAATGAGCAGTTCTTC
j_call: TRBJ1-5; d_call: TRBD1; v_call: TRBV7-8; cdr3_aa: CASSFLGTGQFDQPQHF; cdr3_nt: TGTGCCAGCAGTTTTTTAGGGACAGGCCAGTTTGATCAGCCCCAGCATTTT
j_call: TRBJ2-7; d_call: TRBD2; v_call: TRBV5-1; cdr3_aa: CASSLTGGNSYEQYF; cdr3_nt: TGCGCCAGCAGCTTAACGGGGGGGAACTCCTACGAGCAGTACTTC
j_call: TRBJ1-4; d_call: -; v_call: TRBV28; cdr3_aa: CASSGATTQTNEKLFF; cdr3_nt: TGTGCCAGCAGTGGGGCGACAACACAGACTAATGAAAAACTGTTTTTT
j_call: TRBJ2-1; d_call: TRBD2; v_call: TRBV5-4; cdr3_aa: CASSLSGSGRTGAEQFF; cdr3_nt: TGTGCCAGCAGCTTATCTGGTAGCGGGAGGACTGGGGCTGAGCAGTTCTTC
j_call: TRBJ2-7; d_call: TRBD2; v_call: TRBV14; cdr3_aa: CASSRAGTTYEQYF; cdr3_nt: TGTGCCAGCAGCCGAGCGGGGACTACCTACGAGCAGTACTTC
j_call: TRBJ2-1; d_call: TRBD2; v_call: TRBV5-1; cdr3_aa: CASSLELRSGGLYNEQFF; cdr3_nt: TGCGCCAGCAGCTTGGAATTGCGGAGCGGGGGATTATACAATGAGCAGTTCTTC